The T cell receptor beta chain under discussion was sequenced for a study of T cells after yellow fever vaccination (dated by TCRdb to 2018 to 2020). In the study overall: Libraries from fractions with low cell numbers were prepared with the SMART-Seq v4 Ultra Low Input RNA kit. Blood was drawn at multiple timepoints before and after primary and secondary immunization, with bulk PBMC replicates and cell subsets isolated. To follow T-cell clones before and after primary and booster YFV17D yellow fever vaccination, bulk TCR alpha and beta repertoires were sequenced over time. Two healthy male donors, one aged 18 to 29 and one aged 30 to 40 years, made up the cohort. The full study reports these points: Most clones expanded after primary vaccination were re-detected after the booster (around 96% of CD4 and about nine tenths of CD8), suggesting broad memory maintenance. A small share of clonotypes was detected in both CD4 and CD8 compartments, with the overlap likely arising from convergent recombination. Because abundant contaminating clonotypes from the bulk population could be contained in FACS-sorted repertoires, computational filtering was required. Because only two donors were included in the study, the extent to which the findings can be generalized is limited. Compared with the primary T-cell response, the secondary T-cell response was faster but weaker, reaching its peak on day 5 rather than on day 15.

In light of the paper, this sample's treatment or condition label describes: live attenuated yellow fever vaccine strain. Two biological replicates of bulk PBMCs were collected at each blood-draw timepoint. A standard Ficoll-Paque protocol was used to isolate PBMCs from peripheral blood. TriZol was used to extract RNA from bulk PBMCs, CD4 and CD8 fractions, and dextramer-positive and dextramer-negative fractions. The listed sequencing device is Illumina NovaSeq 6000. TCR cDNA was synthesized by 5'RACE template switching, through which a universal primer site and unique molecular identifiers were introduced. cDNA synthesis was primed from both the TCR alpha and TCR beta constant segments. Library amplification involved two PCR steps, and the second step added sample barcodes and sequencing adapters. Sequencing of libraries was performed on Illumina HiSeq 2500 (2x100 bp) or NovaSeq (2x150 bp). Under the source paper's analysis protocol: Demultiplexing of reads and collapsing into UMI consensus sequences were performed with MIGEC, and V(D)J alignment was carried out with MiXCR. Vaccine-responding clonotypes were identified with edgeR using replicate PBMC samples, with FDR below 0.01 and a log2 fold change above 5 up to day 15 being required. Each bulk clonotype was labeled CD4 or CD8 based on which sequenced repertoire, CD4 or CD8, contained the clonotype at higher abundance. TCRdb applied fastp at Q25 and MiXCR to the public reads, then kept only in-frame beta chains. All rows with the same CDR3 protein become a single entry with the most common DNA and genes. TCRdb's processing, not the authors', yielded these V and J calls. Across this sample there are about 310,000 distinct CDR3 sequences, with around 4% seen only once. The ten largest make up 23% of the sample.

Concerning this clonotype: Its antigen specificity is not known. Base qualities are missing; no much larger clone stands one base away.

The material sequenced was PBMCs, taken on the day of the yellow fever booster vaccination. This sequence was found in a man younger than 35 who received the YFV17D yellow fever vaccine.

The CDR3 in this case is CASSAGQDLTEAFF. The nucleotide sequence is TGTGCCAGCAGCGCCGGACAGGACCTCACTGAAGCTTTCTTT. The sequence is built from TRBV9 and TRBJ1-1; the central 7 bases match TRBD1. The CDR3 runs 14 amino acids, cysteine and phenylalanine included. Here the CDR3 DNA is all that survives: 42 bases in frame from base 1. V trim: 3 bases; J trim: 4 bases; unmatched bases: 6. Via the germline V gene, CDR1 is SGDLS and CDR2 YYNGEE.